The clone carrying this T cell receptor (beta chain) appeared a few times. Per the study methods: Using reference gene primer amplification, nucleated cell counts were estimated. TCRdb's table, derived via immunoSEQ multiplex PCR, lists solely in-frame clones and lacks some. The DNA was the basis for D and trimming; V, J and clone size are from that table. The sample shows 180,000 or so clones, 87% of them seen only once. The data derive from a study of blood T cell repertoires in COVID-19. The wider study: Samples taken during acute and convalescent COVID-19 were collected in the United States, Italy and Spain. In each case, the material was cDNA or gDNA derived from T cells, B-cell-depleted T cells, or PBMCs.

Sequenced: peripheral blood. This clonotype was sampled from a man aged 40-50 years with active or convalescent COVID-19.

The CDR3 loop reads CASSDATSGPSSYEQYF. CDR3 sequence (DNA): TGTGCCAGCAGTGATGCGACTAGCGGACCGAGCTCCTACGAGCAGTACTTC. The rearrangement uses TRBV2 and TRBJ2-7; 9 nucleotides match TRBD2. V shed 3 bases, J shed 0 bases, and the junction held 9 bases outside the gene matches. From germline, CDR1 is SNHLY and CDR2 FYNNEI. This CDR3 is built from 17 residues. Looking up the rest from reference TRBV2 and TRBJ2-7 gives the full variable domain: EPEVTQTPSHQVTQMGQEVILRCVPISNHLYFYWYRQILGQKVEFLVSFYNNEISEKSEIFDDQFSVERPDGSNFTLKIRSTKLEDSAMYFCASSDATSGPSSYEQYFGPGTRLTVT.